At least ten counts were recorded for the clone carrying this TCR beta chain. The target antigen is unknown. The data derive from a study of T cells after yellow fever vaccination. Turning to the study itself: Fractions containing few cells were prepared with SMART-Seq v4 Ultra Low Input.

Regarding the study as a whole: Some clonotypes were seen in both the CD4 and the CD8 compartments. These made up a small share and likely arose from convergent recombination. Most primary-vaccination clones reappeared after the booster (about 97% CD4, roughly 88% CD8).

CDR3 length: 14 residues. V was pared by 2 bases and J by 3 bases, with 11 bases between. Germline-derived CDR1 and CDR2 are SGHAT and FQNNGV. Making TCR cDNA involved 5'RACE template switching, which added UMIs and a universal primer site. Each CDR3 protein is one row after TCRdb ran MiXCR on the 5' RACE reads. The sample has some 120,000 distinct CDR3 sequences, approximately 7% seen once. The chain combines TRBV11-2 with TRBJ2-7; no clear D. This sequence originates from a young man who received the YFV17D yellow fever vaccine. Sequenced here: CD4+ T cells sorted from PBMCs, sampled approximately 11 days after the first yellow fever vaccination. This chain's CDR3 is CASSLLPPNYEQYF. In DNA form, the CDR3 reads TGTGCCAGCAGCTTACTTCCCCCGAACTACGAGCAGTACTTC.